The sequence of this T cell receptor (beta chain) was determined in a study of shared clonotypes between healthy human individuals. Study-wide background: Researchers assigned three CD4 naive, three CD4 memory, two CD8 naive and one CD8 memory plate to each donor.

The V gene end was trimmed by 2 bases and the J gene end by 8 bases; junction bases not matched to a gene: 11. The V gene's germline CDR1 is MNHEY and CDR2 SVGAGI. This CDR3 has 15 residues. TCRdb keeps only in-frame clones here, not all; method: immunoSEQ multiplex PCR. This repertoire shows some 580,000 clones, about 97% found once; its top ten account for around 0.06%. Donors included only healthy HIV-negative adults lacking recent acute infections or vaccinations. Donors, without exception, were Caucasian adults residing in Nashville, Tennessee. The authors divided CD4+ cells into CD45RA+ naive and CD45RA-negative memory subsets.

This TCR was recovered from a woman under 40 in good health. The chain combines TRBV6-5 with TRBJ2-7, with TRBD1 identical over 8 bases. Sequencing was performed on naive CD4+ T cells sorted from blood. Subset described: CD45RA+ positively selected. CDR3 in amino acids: CASSYPRGQGGKQYF. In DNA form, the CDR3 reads TGTGCCAGCAGTTACCCTAGAGGACAGGGAGGCAAGCAGTACTTC.